The sequence of this TCR beta chain was determined in a study of beta chain features in type 1 diabetes. The isolated RNA, all of it, was reverse transcribed, so expressed TCRB transcripts were what got sequenced. Using immunoSEQ multiplex PCR, the repertoire was profiled, and TCRdb retains in-frame clones only, with some absent. Counted here are 250,000 to 350,000 clones, roughly an eighth occurring once; the ten biggest clones make up roughly 0.018%. Findings of the study overall: Within each of all four CD4+ subsets, Type 1 diabetes patients had TCRB CDR3s that were moderately but significantly shorter. Lower insertion and higher deletion counts appeared at VDJ junctions in type 1 diabetes patients. The question of HLA type influencing TCRB rearrangement was one that remained unresolved here.

Sorting based on CD45RO/CCR7/CD25/CD127/CD95/CD27 separated CD4+ naive, central memory, regulatory and stem cell-like memory cells. This clone was detected only a few times. Its antigen remains unknown. Sequencing used naive CD4+ T cells from blood. The receptor was derived from a man younger than 45 with type 1 diabetes.

Here the CDR3 reads CASTQGGTGANVLTF. As DNA, the CDR3 is TGTGCCAGCACCCAAGGGGGAACTGGGGCCAACGTCCTGACTTTC. V and J are TRBV28 and TRBJ2-6; D is possibly TRBD1 (6 bases). The V end was cut by 7 bases, the J end by 2 bases, with 12 bases between. This CDR3 spans 15 amino acids. The V gene's germline CDR1 is MDHEN and CDR2 SYDVKM.